This T cell receptor (beta chain) was observed in a study of CD8 T cells in Susac syndrome (dated by TCRdb to about 2019). The study in broad terms: The study used repertoire sequencing to test whether antigen drove CD8+ T cell activation and differentiation in Susac syndrome.

Results the study describes overall, beyond this receptor: The number of individuals in the TCR sequencing and HLA analysis was recognized as being relatively small.

Note on this clonotype: What antigen it recognizes has not been identified. There are no base qualities to consult, and no much larger clone falls within one base.

Peripheral blood CD8+ and CD4+ T cells from healthy donors, Susac syndrome patients and multiple sclerosis patients were profiled using high-throughput TCR beta sequencing. Healthy donors were included as age- and sex-matched controls. CD8+ TEMRA cells were enriched by FACS, while bulk CD8+ and CD4+ T cells were purified by magnetic negative isolation. Blood was drawn into EDTA tubes, processed within 24 hours, and PBMCs were isolated by density gradient centrifugation. PBMCs intended for TCR sequencing were cryopreserved in liquid nitrogen and thawed later in a water bath at 37 degrees C. The sorted or isolated CD4+, CD8+ and CD8+ TEMRA cells had a purity of 90% or higher. RNA was extracted using the RNeasy kit, and about 0.45 to 1 microgram was reverse transcribed with random hexamers. The immunoSEQ multiplex PCR assay, covering 54 Vbeta and 13 Jbeta segments, was used to amplify TCR beta CDR3 regions. PCR amplification bias was corrected using a synthetic template baseline for primer optimization and computational correction. The original methods were these. Reads were assigned to V, D and J genes according to IMGT and analyzed in immunoSEQ Analyzer, with only productive sequences retained. To calculate clonality, Shannon entropy was normalized by log2 of the number of productive unique sequences and then subtracted from one. For each patient and control, public and private clones were evaluated within the 100 most prevalent clones. A clone was defined as Susac-specific if it was absent from the healthy and MS cohorts, from about a thousand published viral clones and from other ImmuneACCESS disease sequences. The raw public reads went through TCRdb reprocessing: fastp at Q25, MiXCR clone calling, in-frame beta chains kept. Every CDR3 protein is listed once, alongside the most common genes and DNA of its rows. The V and J calls follow TCRdb's processing rather than the paper's. This sample is represented by 140,000 or so distinct CDR3 sequences; 94% of them were singletons. The ten top clones hold under 0.095% of the sample.

The material sequenced was CD4+ T cells from PBMCs. This TCR was sampled from a human donor in good health.

CDR3 sequence: CASSYRVVGHTDTQYF. At the DNA level, the sequence is TGTGCCAGCAGTTACAGGGTAGTGGGTCACACAGATACGCAGTATTTT. The chain uses TRBV6-5 and TRBJ2-3; no D gene call is confident. Inclusive of the bounding cysteine and phenylalanine, the CDR3 is 16 residues long. The DNA shown is the 48-base CDR3, in frame from base 1. V sheds 2 bases and J sheds 2 bases, leaving 14 bases between their ends. For CDR1 and CDR2, the germline V gene lists MNHEY and SVGAGI.